This is a list of T cell receptor beta chains from one sample in a study of a mutant IDH1 vaccine in newly diagnosed glioma. Sequencing was performed with immunoSEQ multiplex PCR; in TCRdb, only in-frame clones are kept and a portion is missing. The table shows 30,000 to 35,000 clones, with about 80% occurring only once. The specimen comprised peripheral blood mononuclear cells (PBMCs), sampled from a glioma patient treated with radiotherapy, temozolomide or both. These TCRs come from a man in his fifties or sixties with glioma. Some clones in this sample may be carry-over from other donors' samples. CDR3s include the opening cysteine and the closing phenylalanine or tryptophan. The order of the fields is CDR3 length, clone size, D gene, J gene, V gene, CDR3 protein, CDR3 DNA. The D gene is left open where the match is weak. Rows give clone size only sometimes, using once, few, many, or a class for an expanded clone.

CDR3 length: 20
clone size: -
D gene: -
J gene: TRBJ1-1
V gene: TRBV2
CDR3 protein: CASAKRPAGLGVDEDTEAFF
CDR3 DNA: TGTGCCAGCGCCAAAAGGCCGGCAGGGCTAGGTGTGGACGAAGACACTGAAGCTTTCTTT

CDR3 length: 16
clone size: -
D gene: TRBD1
J gene: TRBJ1-6
V gene: TRBV4-3
CDR3 protein: CASSQDPGTGRSPLHF
CDR3 DNA: TGCGCCAGCAGCCAAGATCCTGGGACAGGGAGGTCACCCCTCCACTTT

CDR3 length: 14
clone size: -
D gene: TRBD1
J gene: TRBJ1-5
V gene: TRBV27
CDR3 protein: CASSGTGVIRPQHF
CDR3 DNA: TGTGCCAGCAGTGGGACAGGAGTCATAAGGCCCCAGCATTTT

CDR3 length: 13
clone size: -
D gene: -
J gene: TRBJ2-7
V gene: TRBV6-5
CDR3 protein: CASRTPGSYEQYF
CDR3 DNA: TGTGCCAGCAGGACCCCGGGTTCCTACGAGCAGTACTTC

CDR3 length: 16
clone size: -
D gene: -
J gene: TRBJ1-2
V gene: TRBV7-2
CDR3 protein: CASSLGSRVLAYGYTF
CDR3 DNA: TGTGCCAGCAGCTTAGGCAGCCGGGTCCTAGCTTATGGCTACACCTTC

CDR3 length: 14
clone size: few
D gene: -
J gene: TRBJ1-5
V gene: TRBV7-8
CDR3 protein: CASSGSYSNQPQHF
CDR3 DNA: TGTGCCAGCAGCGGATCTTATAGCAATCAGCCCCAGCATTTT

CDR3 length: 15
clone size: -
D gene: TRBD1
J gene: TRBJ2-7
V gene: TRBV2
CDR3 protein: CASSFAATGAYEQYF
CDR3 DNA: TGTGCCAGCAGTTTTGCGGCGACAGGGGCCTACGAGCAGTACTTC

CDR3 length: 14
clone size: few
D gene: -
J gene: TRBJ1-2
V gene: TRBV6-1
CDR3 protein: CASSEARSNYGYTF
CDR3 DNA: TGTGCCAGCAGTGAAGCGAGATCCAACTATGGCTACACCTTC

CDR3 length: 11
clone size: -
D gene: -
J gene: TRBJ2-1
V gene: TRBV7-9
CDR3 protein: CASSLLNEQFF
CDR3 DNA: TGTGCCAGCAGCTTATTAAATGAGCAGTTCTTC

CDR3 length: 12
clone size: -
D gene: -
J gene: TRBJ2-1
V gene: TRBV4-3
CDR3 protein: CASSQTPREQFF
CDR3 DNA: TGCGCCAGCAGCCAAACCCCTCGTGAGCAGTTCTTC

CDR3 length: 10
clone size: few
D gene: -
J gene: TRBJ1-1
V gene: TRBV20-1
CDR3 protein: CSAKDSLAFF
CDR3 DNA: TGCAGTGCTAAGGACAGTTTGGCTTTCTTT

CDR3 length: 13
clone size: -
D gene: -
J gene: TRBJ1-1
V gene: TRBV6-1
CDR3 protein: CATSSTRAAEAFF
CDR3 DNA: TGTGCCACCTCCAGCACCAGGGCTGCTGAAGCTTTCTTT

CDR3 length: 18
clone size: -
D gene: TRBD1
J gene: TRBJ1-2
V gene: TRBV15
CDR3 protein: CATSYRRSGQGLGYGYTF
CDR3 DNA: TGTGCCACTTCCTACCGGAGAAGCGGACAGGGCCTGGGTTATGGCTACACCTTC

CDR3 length: 15
clone size: -
D gene: -
J gene: TRBJ1-2
V gene: TRBV15
CDR3 protein: CATSGAGLSNYGYTF
CDR3 DNA: TGTGCCACCAGTGGGGCGGGGTTATCCAACTATGGCTACACCTTC

CDR3 length: 15
clone size: -
D gene: -
J gene: TRBJ2-5
V gene: TRBV5-1
CDR3 protein: CASSLLLDPQETQYF
CDR3 DNA: TGCGCCAGCAGCTTGTTGCTAGACCCTCAAGAGACCCAGTACTTC

CDR3 length: 15
clone size: -
D gene: -
J gene: TRBJ2-7
V gene: TRBV28
CDR3 protein: CASSFPPGQSGEQYF
CDR3 DNA: TGTGCCAGCAGTTTTCCCCCCGGACAGTCGGGGGAGCAGTACTTC

CDR3 length: 13
clone size: -
D gene: -
J gene: TRBJ2-5
V gene: TRBV7-9
CDR3 protein: CASNQGLKETQYF
CDR3 DNA: TGTGCCAGCAACCAAGGACTAAAAGAGACCCAGTACTTC

CDR3 length: 15
clone size: once
D gene: -
J gene: TRBJ1-2
V gene: TRBV14
CDR3 protein: CASSQDHGRQYGYTF
CDR3 DNA: TGTGCCAGCAGCCAAGATCACGGCCGTCAGTATGGCTACACCTTC

CDR3 length: 14
clone size: -
D gene: -
J gene: TRBJ2-2
V gene: TRBV2
CDR3 protein: CASSEALLRGELFF
CDR3 DNA: TGTGCCAGCAGTGAAGCGCTTCTGCGAGGGGAGCTGTTTTTT

CDR3 length: 16
clone size: -
D gene: -
J gene: TRBJ1-1
V gene: TRBV7-8
CDR3 protein: CASSLPTGAMNTEAFF
CDR3 DNA: TGTGCCAGCAGCTTACCGACAGGAGCCATGAACACTGAAGCTTTCTTT

CDR3 length: 15
clone size: -
D gene: TRBD2
J gene: TRBJ2-5
V gene: TRBV7-9
CDR3 protein: CASSPPGLRGETQYF
CDR3 DNA: TGTGCCAGCAGCCCCCCGGGACTAAGAGGAGAGACCCAGTACTTC

CDR3 length: 16
clone size: -
D gene: TRBD1
J gene: TRBJ2-2
V gene: TRBV4-1
CDR3 protein: CASSQGQGARTGELFF
CDR3 DNA: TGCGCCAGCAGCCAGGGACAGGGGGCGAGAACCGGGGAGCTGTTTTTT

CDR3 length: 15
clone size: -
D gene: TRBD2
J gene: TRBJ2-2
V gene: TRBV11-2
CDR3 protein: CASSFGGGNTGELFF
CDR3 DNA: TGTGCCAGCAGCTTTGGCGGGGGGAACACCGGGGAGCTGTTTTTT

CDR3 length: 13
clone size: -
D gene: -
J gene: TRBJ1-1
V gene: TRBV7-2
CDR3 protein: CASIRITGTEAFF
CDR3 DNA: TGTGCCAGCATTCGAATTACAGGCACTGAAGCTTTCTTT

CDR3 length: 15
clone size: -
D gene: -
J gene: TRBJ2-1
V gene: TRBV7-9
CDR3 protein: CASSLDWSPGHEQFF
CDR3 DNA: TGTGCCAGCAGCTTAGACTGGTCCCCGGGCCATGAGCAGTTCTTC

CDR3 length: 17
clone size: -
D gene: TRBD2
J gene: TRBJ2-1
V gene: TRBV9
CDR3 protein: CASSAEPPGTTSVKQFF
CDR3 DNA: TGTGCCAGCAGCGCCGAGCCCCCGGGGACTACTTCTGTTAAGCAGTTCTTC

CDR3 length: 13
clone size: once
D gene: -
J gene: TRBJ2-7
V gene: TRBV11-3
CDR3 protein: CASSSRDGYEQYF
CDR3 DNA: TGTGCCAGCAGCTCTCGGGACGGCTACGAGCAGTACTTC

CDR3 length: 13
clone size: -
D gene: -
J gene: TRBJ1-3
V gene: TRBV29-1
CDR3 protein: CSVEGRGRNTIYF
CDR3 DNA: TGCAGCGTTGAGGGAAGAGGTCGGAACACCATATATTTT

CDR3 length: 15
clone size: -
D gene: -
J gene: TRBJ2-3
V gene: TRBV6-5
CDR3 protein: CASSPQRGRTDTQYF
CDR3 DNA: TGTGCCAGCAGTCCTCAAAGGGGCAGGACAGATACGCAGTATTTT

CDR3 length: 13
clone size: -
D gene: TRBD2
J gene: TRBJ2-7
V gene: TRBV19
CDR3 protein: CASSTGLAYEQYF
CDR3 DNA: TGTGCCAGTAGTACGGGACTAGCTTACGAGCAGTACTTC

CDR3 length: 14
clone size: -
D gene: TRBD1
J gene: TRBJ2-7
V gene: TRBV10-3
CDR3 protein: CAISFGTGYQEQYF
CDR3 DNA: TGTGCCATCAGTTTTGGGACAGGGTATCAAGAGCAGTACTTC

CDR3 length: 13
clone size: -
D gene: TRBD1
J gene: TRBJ2-5
V gene: TRBV7-7
CDR3 protein: CASSSTGEETQYF
CDR3 DNA: TGTGCTAGCAGCTCGACAGGGGAAGAGACCCAGTACTTC

CDR3 length: 15
clone size: -
D gene: TRBD2
J gene: TRBJ2-2
V gene: TRBV10-3
CDR3 protein: CAIRPSGGNTGELFF
CDR3 DNA: TGTGCCATCAGACCAAGCGGGGGGAACACCGGGGAGCTGTTTTTT

CDR3 length: 16
clone size: -
D gene: -
J gene: TRBJ1-5
V gene: TRBV10-2
CDR3 protein: CATTPGHRYSNQPQHF
CDR3 DNA: TGCGCCACCACCCCGGGACACCGATATAGCAATCAGCCCCAGCATTTT

CDR3 length: 14
clone size: -
D gene: -
J gene: TRBJ1-1
V gene: TRBV6-1
CDR3 protein: CASSELTGRTEAFF
CDR3 DNA: TGTGCCAGCAGTGAATTGACGGGAAGAACTGAAGCTTTCTTT

CDR3 length: 13
clone size: -
D gene: -
J gene: TRBJ1-6
V gene: TRBV6-6
CDR3 protein: CAVRVYGESPLHF
CDR3 DNA: TGTGCCGTCAGGGTGTATGGGGAATCACCCCTCCACTTT

CDR3 length: 14
clone size: few
D gene: -
J gene: TRBJ2-5
V gene: TRBV5-1
CDR3 protein: CASSLVGSQETQYF
CDR3 DNA: TGCGCCAGCAGCTTGGTCGGTAGTCAAGAGACCCAGTACTTC

CDR3 length: 15
clone size: -
D gene: TRBD1
J gene: TRBJ2-2
V gene: TRBV6-5
CDR3 protein: CATRGGTGGVGELFF
CDR3 DNA: TGTGCCACCCGGGGGGGGACAGGGGGTGTCGGGGAGCTGTTTTTT

CDR3 length: 14
clone size: once
D gene: TRBD1
J gene: TRBJ1-1
V gene: TRBV5-1
CDR3 protein: CASSRTGMNTEAFF
CDR3 DNA: TGCGCCAGCAGCCGGACAGGAATGAACACTGAAGCTTTCTTT

CDR3 length: 16
clone size: medium-sized
D gene: -
J gene: TRBJ2-7
V gene: TRBV28
CDR3 protein: CASSSGMTARSYEQYF
CDR3 DNA: TGTGCCAGCAGTTCCGGTATGACGGCCCGTTCCTACGAGCAGTACTTC

CDR3 length: 14
clone size: -
D gene: TRBD2
J gene: TRBJ2-3
V gene: TRBV28
CDR3 protein: CASNVAGEVDTQYF
CDR3 DNA: TGTGCCAGCAACGTAGCGGGAGAGGTGGATACGCAGTATTTT

CDR3 length: 13
clone size: -
D gene: -
J gene: TRBJ1-4
V gene: TRBV11-2
CDR3 protein: CASSSPTNEKLFF
CDR3 DNA: TGTGCCAGCAGCTCTCCGACTAATGAAAAACTGTTTTTT

CDR3 length: 12
clone size: few
D gene: -
J gene: TRBJ2-2
V gene: TRBV11-3
CDR3 protein: CASSLDRGELFF
CDR3 DNA: TGTGCCAGCAGCTTAGATCGGGGGGAGCTGTTTTTT

CDR3 length: 16
clone size: -
D gene: -
J gene: TRBJ2-7
V gene: TRBV14
CDR3 protein: CASSQVDRLLAYEQYF
CDR3 DNA: TGTGCCAGCAGCCAAGTTGACAGGTTGCTAGCTTACGAGCAGTACTTC